Reported below is one TCR beta chain. What it binds is unknown. The repertoire was sequenced with immunoSEQ multiplex PCR; TCRdb's copy has only in-frame clones and lacks some. The sample contains 2 million to 2.5 million clones, roughly 92% of which appear only once. The data stem from a study of shared clonotypes between healthy human individuals. About the research overall: For every donor, three CD4 naive, three CD4 memory, two CD8 naive and one CD8 memory plates were used. Whole-study results and caveats: Generation probabilities of non-shared clonotypes were lower (relative to those shared by all four donors). A handful of donors showed sharing of roughly 5% of naive CD4 clonotypes.

Trimming pared 10 bases from V and 4 bases from J, leaving 19 bases between. The germline V gene encodes CDR1 MNHEY and CDR2 SMNVEV (reference sequence). The CDR3 loop spans 14 amino acids. Partitioning of CD4+ cells yielded a CD45RA+ naive subset and a CD45RA-negative memory subset. This TCR was sampled from a man aged 18 to 30 in good health. Some clones in this sample may be carry-over from other donors' samples. The chain combines TRBV27 with TRBJ1-2, with D tentatively TRBD1 (6 bases). Sequenced input: naive CD4+ T cells from PBMCs. Subset in this sample: CD45RA+ positively selected. The CDR3, as DNA: TGTGCCACCCTCCCTCGCCAGGGGAGCTATGGCTACACCTTC. This codes for CATLPRQGSYGYTF.